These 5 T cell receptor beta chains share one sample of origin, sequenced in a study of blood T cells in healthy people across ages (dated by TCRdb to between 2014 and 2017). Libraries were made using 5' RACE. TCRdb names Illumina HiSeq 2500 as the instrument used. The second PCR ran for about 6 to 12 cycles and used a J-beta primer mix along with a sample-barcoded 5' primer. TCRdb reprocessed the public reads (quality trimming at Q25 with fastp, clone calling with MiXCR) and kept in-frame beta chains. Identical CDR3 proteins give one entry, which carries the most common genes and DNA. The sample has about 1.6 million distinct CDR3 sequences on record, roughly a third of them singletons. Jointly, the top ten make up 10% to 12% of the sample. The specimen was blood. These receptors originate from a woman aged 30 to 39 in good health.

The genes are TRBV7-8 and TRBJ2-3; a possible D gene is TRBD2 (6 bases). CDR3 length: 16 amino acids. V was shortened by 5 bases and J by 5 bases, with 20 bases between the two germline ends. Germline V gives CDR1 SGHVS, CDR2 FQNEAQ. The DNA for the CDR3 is TGTGCCAGCAGCCTACACCGGGAGACCTCCGAAGATACGCAGTATTTT. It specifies CASSLHRETSEDTQYF.

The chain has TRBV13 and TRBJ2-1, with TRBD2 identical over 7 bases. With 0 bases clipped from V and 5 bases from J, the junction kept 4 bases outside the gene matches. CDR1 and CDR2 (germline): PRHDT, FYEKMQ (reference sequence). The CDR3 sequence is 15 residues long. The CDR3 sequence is CASSLGLASDNEQFF. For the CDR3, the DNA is TGTGCCAGCAGCTTAGGACTAGCGAGCGACAATGAGCAGTTCTTC.

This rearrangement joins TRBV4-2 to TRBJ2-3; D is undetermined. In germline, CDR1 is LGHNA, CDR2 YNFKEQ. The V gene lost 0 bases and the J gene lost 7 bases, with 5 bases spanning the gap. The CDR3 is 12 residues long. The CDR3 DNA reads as TGTGCCAGCAGCCAAGACCTACATACGCAGTATTTT. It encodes CASSQDLHTQYF.

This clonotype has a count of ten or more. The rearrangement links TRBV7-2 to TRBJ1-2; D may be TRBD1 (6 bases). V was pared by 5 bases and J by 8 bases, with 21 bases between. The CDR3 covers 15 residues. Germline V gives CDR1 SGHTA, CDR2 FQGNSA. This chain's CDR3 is CASSPERVAGDGYTF. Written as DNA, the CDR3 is TGTGCCAGCAGCCCGGAGCGTGTGGCAGGGGACGGCTACACCTTC. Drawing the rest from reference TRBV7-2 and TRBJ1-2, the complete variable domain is GAGVSQSPSNKVTEKGKDVELRCDPISGHTALYWYRQSLGQGLEFLIYFQGNSAPDKSGLPSDRFSAERTGGSVSTLTIQRTQQEDSAVYLCASSPERVAGDGYTFGSGTRLTVV.

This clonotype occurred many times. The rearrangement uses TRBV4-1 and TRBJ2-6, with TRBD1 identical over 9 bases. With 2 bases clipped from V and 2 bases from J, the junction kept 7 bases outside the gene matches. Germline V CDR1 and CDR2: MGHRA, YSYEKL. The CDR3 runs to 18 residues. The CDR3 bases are TGCGCCAGCAGCCAAAGGGACAGGGCTCTTACTGGGGCCAACGTCCTGACTTTC. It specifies CASSQRDRALTGANVLTF.